Listed below are T cell receptor beta chains from one sample, sequenced in a study of blood T cell repertoires in COVID-19. Repertoires were generated with immunoSEQ multiplex PCR, while TCRdb's copy carries only in-frame clones and drops some. The sample records 400,000 to 550,000 clones, approximately 90% being singletons. Sequencing input: PBMCs or T cells enriched from blood (not recorded which). These receptors were taken from a woman younger than 35 with acute COVID-19. CDR3s include the opening cysteine and the closing phenylalanine or tryptophan. D genes are given only for firm matches. The size field is filled for only some rows; it gives once, few, many or a size class.

TRBV6-5	few	TRBJ2-5	TRBD2	CASQRGLETQYF	TGTGCCAGCCAGCGGGGTTTAGAGACCCAGTACTTC
TRBV3-1/TRBV3-2	NA	TRBJ1-2	TRBD1	CASSQGTGDGYTF	TGTGCCAGCAGCCAAGGCACAGGGGATGGCTACACCTTC
TRBV27	NA	TRBJ1-2	NA	CASRVGPNYGYTF	TGTGCCAGCCGCGTTGGGCCTAACTATGGCTACACCTTC
TRBV21-1	NA	TRBJ2-4	NA	CASSTRGAKNIQYF	TGTGCCAGCAGCACCCGGGGAGCCAAAAACATTCAGTACTTC
TRBV5-6	NA	TRBJ2-3	NA	CASSFGQTSTDTQYF	TGTGCCAGCAGCTTCGGACAGACTAGCACAGATACGCAGTATTTT
TRBV19	NA	TRBJ2-2	TRBD2	CASSGLAGYTGELFF	TGTGCCAGTAGCGGACTAGCGGGATACACCGGGGAGCTGTTTTTT
TRBV9	once	TRBJ2-2	NA	CASSVGSSQNTGELFF	TGTGCCAGCAGCGTAGGAAGCTCTCAGAACACCGGGGAGCTGTTTTTT
TRBV12-5	NA	TRBJ2-7	TRBD1	CASGKGQGGTYEQYF	TGTGCTAGTGGTAAAGGACAGGGAGGAACCTACGAGCAGTACTTC
TRBV5-1	NA	TRBJ1-4	NA	CASSLDGGTWGEKLFF	TGCGCCAGCAGCTTGGACGGCGGGACCTGGGGTGAAAAACTGTTTTTT
TRBV7-9	NA	TRBJ2-5	TRBD1	CASPREQGALETQYF	TGTGCCAGCCCTCGTGAACAGGGGGCTTTGGAGACCCAGTACTTC
TRBV30	NA	TRBJ1-1	TRBD1	CAWKQGGTEAFF	TGTGCCTGGAAACAGGGGGGGACTGAAGCTTTCTTT
TRBV6-5	NA	TRBJ2-6	NA	CASETGSGANVLTF	TGTGCCAGCGAGACAGGATCTGGGGCCAACGTCCTGACTTTC
TRBV29-1	NA	TRBJ2-7	TRBD1	CSVYTAGTGDQQYF	TGCAGCGTGTATACGGCTGGGACAGGGGATCAGCAGTACTTC
TRBV7-9	NA	TRBJ1-2	TRBD1	CASSLDDRGNGYTF	TGTGCCAGCAGTTTAGACGACAGGGGGAATGGCTACACCTTC
TRBV5-5	few	TRBJ1-5	TRBD1	CASRHNDRALNQPQHF	TGTGCCAGCAGACACAATGACAGGGCCCTCAATCAGCCCCAGCATTTT
TRBV3-1/TRBV3-2	NA	TRBJ1-4	NA	CASSQGGAEKLFF	TGTGCCAGCAGCCAAGGGGGCGCTGAAAAACTGTTTTTT
TRBV20-1	NA	TRBJ2-7	TRBD2	CSAQREDEQYF	TGCAGTGCTCAGCGGGAGGACGAGCAGTACTTC
TRBV7-3	NA	TRBJ2-3	NA	CASSPVGLASADTQYF	TGTGCCAGCAGCCCAGTGGGGCTGGCCTCTGCAGATACGCAGTATTTT
TRBV7-8	NA	TRBJ1-5	NA	CASSLAGGGTRDQPQHF	TGTGCCAGCAGCTTAGCAGGTGGGGGGACGAGGGATCAGCCCCAGCATTTT
TRBV11-2	NA	TRBJ1-3	NA	CASSLDRSGNTIYF	TGTGCCAGCAGCTTAGATCGCTCTGGAAACACCATATATTTT
TRBV10-2	NA	TRBJ1-6	NA	CASSARSNSPLHF	TGCGCCAGCTCAGCCAGGTCAAATTCACCCCTCCACTTT
TRBV7-2	NA	TRBJ2-7	NA	CASSFSGSSYEQYF	TGTGCCAGCAGCTTTTCGGGTAGCTCCTACGAGCAGTACTTC
TRBV9	NA	TRBJ2-7	TRBD1	CASSAGQGMGAYEQYF	TGTGCCAGCAGCGCAGGACAGGGGATGGGGGCCTACGAGCAGTACTTC
TRBV5-4	NA	TRBJ1-1	NA	CASTPTTVNTEAFF	TGTGCCAGCACCCCAACGACAGTGAACACTGAAGCTTTCTTT
TRBV30	once	TRBJ2-2	NA	CAWIGREGTGELFF	TGTGCCTGGATAGGGCGGGAAGGAACCGGGGAGCTGTTTTTT
TRBV15	NA	TRBJ1-5	NA	CATSRTTQPQHF	TGTGCCACCAGCCGTACTACTCAGCCCCAGCATTTT